Listed below are T cell receptor beta chains from one sample, sequenced in a study of blood T cell repertoires in COVID-19. This table comes from immunoSEQ multiplex PCR, and its TCRdb copy is limited to in-frame clones, with some not included. The sample carries about 150,000 clones, roughly nine tenths recorded once. The sequencing sample was made of PBMCs or T cells enriched from blood (not recorded which). These receptors came from a woman in her forties who had been exposed to COVID-19. CDR3s include the opening cysteine and the closing phenylalanine or tryptophan. D genes are given only for firm matches. Expanded clones get a size class; other rows say once, few or many, or leave the size out.

CDR3 protein	CDR3 DNA	D gene	clone size	V gene	J gene
CASSQGVGQGNEKLFF	TGCGCCAGCAGCCAAGGGGTGGGACAGGGGAATGAAAAACTGTTTTTT	TRBD1	NA	TRBV4-3	TRBJ1-4
CASSQATSGGPEGTQYF	TGTGCCAGCAGCCAAGCAACTAGCGGGGGACCGGAGGGAACCCAGTACTTC	TRBD2	NA	TRBV4-2	TRBJ2-5
CARGQGDYGYTF	TGTGCCAGGGGACAGGGAGACTATGGCTACACCTTC	TRBD1	many	TRBV7-2	TRBJ1-2
CASSLLAATDTQYF	TGTGCCAGCAGTTTACTGGCGGCCACAGATACGCAGTATTTT	NA	NA	TRBV27	TRBJ2-3
CASSQNSPLHF	TGTGCCAGCAGCCAAAATTCACCCCTCCACTTT	NA	few	TRBV7-2	TRBJ1-6
CATAGANSGNTIYF	TGTGCCACCGCAGGGGCTAACTCTGGAAACACCATATATTTT	NA	NA	TRBV10-3	TRBJ1-3
CASMGLNEKLFF	TGTGCCAGCATGGGACTTAATGAAAAACTGTTTTTT	NA	NA	TRBV27	TRBJ1-4
CATSKGQNRYGYTF	TGTGCCACCAGTAAGGGACAGAATCGCTATGGCTACACCTTC	TRBD1	once	TRBV15	TRBJ1-2
CASSVDGDGYTF	TGTGCCAGCAGCGTAGACGGAGATGGCTACACCTTC	NA	NA	TRBV9	TRBJ1-2
CASSRTSGSGDNEQFF	TGTGCCAGTAGTAGGACTAGCGGGAGTGGGGACAATGAGCAGTTCTTC	TRBD2	NA	TRBV19	TRBJ2-1
CASSLYGSEQYF	TGTGCCAGCAGTTTATACGGTTCCGAGCAGTACTTC	NA	NA	TRBV12-3/TRBV12-4	TRBJ2-7
CASSQQTGIMPQHF	TGTGCCAGCAGTCAGCAGACAGGTATTATGCCCCAGCATTTT	NA	NA	TRBV6-2/TRBV6-3	TRBJ1-5
CASSQETGLRTEAFF	TGCGCCAGCAGCCAAGAAACTGGTCTGAGGACTGAAGCTTTCTTT	NA	once	TRBV4-1	TRBJ1-1
CASSPRDRGIYEQYF	TGCGCCAGCAGCCCCCGGGACAGGGGGATCTACGAGCAGTACTTC	TRBD1	NA	TRBV4-1	TRBJ2-7
CSVVDGLNTEAFF	TGCAGCGTTGTAGACGGTTTGAACACTGAAGCTTTCTTT	NA	NA	TRBV29-1	TRBJ1-1
CASSPTGQGGTEAFF	TGTGCCAGCAGCCCCACAGGGCAGGGCGGGACTGAAGCTTTCTTT	NA	NA	TRBV3-1/TRBV3-2	TRBJ1-1
CASRGETGEQFF	TGCGCCAGCAGAGGGGAAACGGGTGAGCAGTTCTTC	NA	NA	TRBV10-1	TRBJ2-1
CASSFGLPYEQYF	TGTGCCAGCAGCTTCGGGTTACCCTACGAGCAGTACTTC	NA	few	TRBV27	TRBJ2-7
CASRPSGTSGISEQYF	TGTGCCAGCAGACCCTCCGGGACTAGCGGGATCAGCGAGCAGTACTTC	TRBD2	NA	TRBV6-6	TRBJ2-7
CASTPPAANEQFF	TGTGCCAGCACCCCCCCTGCGGCCAATGAGCAGTTCTTC	NA	NA	TRBV27	TRBJ2-1
CASSATGGRTDTQYF	TGTGCCAGTAGTGCTACCGGGGGTCGCACAGATACGCAGTATTTT	NA	NA	TRBV19	TRBJ2-3
CASSQDWPAGGKYEQYF	TGCGCCAGCAGCCAAGATTGGCCAGCGGGAGGGAAATACGAGCAGTACTTC	TRBD2	NA	TRBV4-3	TRBJ2-7
CASSLSRASTDTQYF	TGTGCCAGCAGTTTATCTCGCGCTAGCACAGATACGCAGTATTTT	NA	NA	TRBV27	TRBJ2-3
CASSFEALRSYEQYF	TGTGCCAGCAGTTTTGAAGCGTTGAGGTCCTACGAGCAGTACTTC	NA	NA	TRBV27	TRBJ2-7
CAISERVNTEAFF	TGTGCCATCAGTGAGCGGGTGAACACTGAAGCTTTCTTT	NA	NA	TRBV10-3	TRBJ1-1
CASSLRGYEQYF	TGTGCCAGCAGCTTGAGAGGCTACGAGCAGTACTTC	NA	NA	TRBV5-6	TRBJ2-7
CASSLTRGRGNTIYF	TGTGCCAGCAGTTTGACTAGGGGGCGAGGAAACACCATATATTTT	TRBD1	NA	TRBV27	TRBJ1-3
CASIPGKQGDIRNQPQHF	TGTGCCAGCATCCCCGGGAAACAGGGAGATATAAGGAATCAGCCCCAGCATTTT	NA	NA	TRBV28	TRBJ1-5
CASSLFGRMNTEAFF	TGTGCCAGCAGTTTATTCGGCAGGATGAACACTGAAGCTTTCTTT	NA	NA	TRBV27	TRBJ1-1
CASSDGTGTFHEQYF	TGTGCCAGCAGTGACGGGACAGGGACCTTCCACGAGCAGTACTTC	TRBD1	NA	TRBV6-1	TRBJ2-7
CASSQAPATNEKLFF	TGCGCCAGCAGCCAAGCCCCCGCAACTAATGAAAAACTGTTTTTT	NA	NA	TRBV4-3	TRBJ1-4
CGTGFSGNTIYF	TGTGGTACAGGGTTCTCTGGAAACACCATATATTTT	NA	NA	TRBV28	TRBJ1-3
CASSPGTSRTISSYEQYF	TGTGCCAGCAGCCCCGGGACATCAAGGACCATTAGCTCCTACGAGCAGTACTTC	NA	NA	TRBV5-6	TRBJ2-7
CAGSGQGVSYGYTF	TGTGCCGGATCAGGGCAGGGGGTTTCCTATGGCTACACCTTC	TRBD1	NA	TRBV28	TRBJ1-2
CASSITGTGDYEQYF	TGTGCCAGCAGTATAACCGGGACAGGGGATTACGAGCAGTACTTC	TRBD1	NA	TRBV28	TRBJ2-7
CASSLAQGTDTQYF	TGTGCCAGCAGCTTGGCGCAGGGTACAGATACGCAGTATTTT	NA	NA	TRBV5-4	TRBJ2-3
CASSVGAAARETQYF	TGTGCCAGCAGCGTAGGAGCAGCGGCACGAGAGACCCAGTACTTC	NA	NA	TRBV9	TRBJ2-5
CASSQDFSRRDTQYF	TGTGCCAGCAGCCAAGATTTTTCTCGCCGGGATACGCAGTATTTT	NA	NA	TRBV3-1/TRBV3-2	TRBJ2-3
CASSIGSRRGHSPLHF	TGTGCCAGTAGTATAGGGTCGCGGAGGGGGCATTCACCCCTCCACTTT	TRBD1	NA	TRBV19	TRBJ1-6